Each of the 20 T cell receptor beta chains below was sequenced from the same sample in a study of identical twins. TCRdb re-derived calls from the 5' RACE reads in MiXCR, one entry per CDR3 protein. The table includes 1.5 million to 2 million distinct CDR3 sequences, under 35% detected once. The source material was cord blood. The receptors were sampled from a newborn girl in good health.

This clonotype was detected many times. CDR3 sequence: CASSRTNQETQYF. The DNA of the CDR3 is TGCGCCAGCAGCCGGACTAACCAAGAGACCCAGTACTTC. This chain links TRBV4-1 with TRBJ2-5; perhaps TRBD2 as D (6 bases). CDR3 length: 13 residues. CDR1 MGHRA and CDR2 YSYEKL come from the germline V gene. V was clipped by 4 bases and J by 0 bases, with 6 bases between them.

The CDR3 DNA reads TGCGCCAGCAGCGCAGGGACAGGGGGCAACGGGGAGCTGTTTTTT. It is translated as CASSAGTGGNGELFF. V usage is TRBV5-1 and J usage is TRBJ2-2; 12 positions agree with TRBD1. The trim removed 4 bases at V and 7 bases at J, leaving 5 bases unmatched. The CDR3 sequence is 15 residues long. In germline, CDR1 is SGHRS, CDR2 YFSETQ.

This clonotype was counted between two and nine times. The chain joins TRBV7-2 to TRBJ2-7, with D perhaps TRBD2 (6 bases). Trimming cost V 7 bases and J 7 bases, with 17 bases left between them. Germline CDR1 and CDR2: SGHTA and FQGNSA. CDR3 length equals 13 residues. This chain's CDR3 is CASKETSIGEQYF. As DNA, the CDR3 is TGTGCCAGCAAAGAGACTAGTATCGGGGAGCAGTACTTC.

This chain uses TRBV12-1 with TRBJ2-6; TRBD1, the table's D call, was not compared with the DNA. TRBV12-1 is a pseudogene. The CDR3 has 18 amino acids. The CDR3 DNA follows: TGTGCCAGCAGCCCTAGGGACAGGCTTTACTCTGGGGCCAACGTCCTGACTTTC. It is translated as CASSPRDRLYSGANVLTF.

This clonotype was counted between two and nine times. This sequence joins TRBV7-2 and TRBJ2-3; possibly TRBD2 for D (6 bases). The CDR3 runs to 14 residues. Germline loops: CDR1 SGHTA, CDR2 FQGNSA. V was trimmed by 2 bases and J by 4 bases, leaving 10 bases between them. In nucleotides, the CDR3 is TGTGCCAGCAGCTTAATTCCGGGGGCAGATACGCAGTATTTT. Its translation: CASSLIPGADTQYF.

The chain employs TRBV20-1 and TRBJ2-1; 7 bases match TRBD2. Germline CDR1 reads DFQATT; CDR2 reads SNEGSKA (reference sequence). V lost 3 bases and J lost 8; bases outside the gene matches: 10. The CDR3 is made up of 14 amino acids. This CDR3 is CSASYAGVGHEQFF. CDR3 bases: TGCAGTGCTAGCTACGCGGGAGTGGGCCATGAGCAGTTCTTC.

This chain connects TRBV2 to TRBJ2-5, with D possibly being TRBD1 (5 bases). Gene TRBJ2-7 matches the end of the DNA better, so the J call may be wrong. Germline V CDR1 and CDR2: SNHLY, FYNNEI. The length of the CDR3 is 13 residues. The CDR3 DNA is TGTGCCAGCAGTGAGGAAGGGGATAACGAGCAGTACTTC. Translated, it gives CASSEEGDNEQYF.

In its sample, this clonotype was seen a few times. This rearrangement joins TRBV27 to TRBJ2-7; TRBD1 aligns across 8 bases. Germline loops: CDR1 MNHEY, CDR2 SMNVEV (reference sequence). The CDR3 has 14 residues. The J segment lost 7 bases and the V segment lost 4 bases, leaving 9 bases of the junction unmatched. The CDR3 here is CASSSTGQVGEQYF. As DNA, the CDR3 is TGTGCCAGCAGTTCAACGGGACAGGTGGGGGAGCAGTACTTC.

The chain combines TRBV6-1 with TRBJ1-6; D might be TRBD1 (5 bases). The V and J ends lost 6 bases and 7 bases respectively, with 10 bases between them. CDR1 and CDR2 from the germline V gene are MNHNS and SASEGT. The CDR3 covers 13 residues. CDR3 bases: TGTGCCAGCAGAGGGACGTCGAATTCACCCCTCCACTTT. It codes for CASRGTSNSPLHF.

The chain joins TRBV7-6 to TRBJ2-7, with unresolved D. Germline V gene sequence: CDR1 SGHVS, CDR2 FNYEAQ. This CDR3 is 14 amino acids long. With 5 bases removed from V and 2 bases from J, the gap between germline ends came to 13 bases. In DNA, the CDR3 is TGTGCCAGCAGCCGGGCTACCGGGCCCTACGAGCAGTACTTC. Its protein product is CASSRATGPYEQYF.

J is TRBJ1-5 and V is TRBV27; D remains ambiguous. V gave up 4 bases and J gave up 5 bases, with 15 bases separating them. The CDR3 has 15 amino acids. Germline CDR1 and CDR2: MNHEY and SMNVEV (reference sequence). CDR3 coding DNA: TGTGCCAGCAGTTCGGGTTCTGGGGTCCATCAGCCCCAGCATTTT. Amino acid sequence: CASSSGSGVHQPQHF.

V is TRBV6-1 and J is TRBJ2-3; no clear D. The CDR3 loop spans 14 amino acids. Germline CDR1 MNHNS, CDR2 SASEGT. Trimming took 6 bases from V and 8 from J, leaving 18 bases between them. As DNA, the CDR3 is TGTGCCAGCAGCCAAACCCCGGACGGCGGTACGCAGTATTTT. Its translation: CASSQTPDGGTQYF.

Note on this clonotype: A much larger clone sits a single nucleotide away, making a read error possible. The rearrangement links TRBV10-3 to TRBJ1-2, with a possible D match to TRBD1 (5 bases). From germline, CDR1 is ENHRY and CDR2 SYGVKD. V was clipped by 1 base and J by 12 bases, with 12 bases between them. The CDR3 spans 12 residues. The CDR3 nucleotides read TGTGCCATCAGTGAGTTTAAAGGGGACCACACCTTC. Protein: CAISEFKGDHTF.

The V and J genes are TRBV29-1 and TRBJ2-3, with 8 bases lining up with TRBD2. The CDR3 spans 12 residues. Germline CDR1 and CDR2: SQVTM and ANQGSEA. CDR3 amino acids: CRGGGGPDTQYF. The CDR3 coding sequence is TGCAGGGGGGGCGGGGGGCCAGATACGCAGTATTTT.

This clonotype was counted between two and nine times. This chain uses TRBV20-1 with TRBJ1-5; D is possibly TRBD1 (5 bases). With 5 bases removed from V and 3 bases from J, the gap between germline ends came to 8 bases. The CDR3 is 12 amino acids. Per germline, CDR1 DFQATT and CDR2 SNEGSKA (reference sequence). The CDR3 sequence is CSARQYNQPQHF. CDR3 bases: TGCAGTGCTCGACAGTACAATCAGCCCCAGCATTTT.

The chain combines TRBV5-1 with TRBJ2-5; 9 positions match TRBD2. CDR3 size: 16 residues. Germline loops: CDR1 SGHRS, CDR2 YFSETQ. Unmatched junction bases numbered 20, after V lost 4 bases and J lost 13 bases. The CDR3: CASSVGLETSGPVRYF. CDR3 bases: TGCGCCAGCAGCGTCGGACTGGAGACTAGCGGCCCTGTGAGGTACTTC.

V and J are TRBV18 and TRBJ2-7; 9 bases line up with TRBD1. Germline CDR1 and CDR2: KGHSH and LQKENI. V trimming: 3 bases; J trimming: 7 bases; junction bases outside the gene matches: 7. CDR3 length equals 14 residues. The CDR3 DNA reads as TGTGCCAGCTCACCGACTACGGACAGGGGAGAGCAGTACTTC. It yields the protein CASSPTTDRGEQYF.

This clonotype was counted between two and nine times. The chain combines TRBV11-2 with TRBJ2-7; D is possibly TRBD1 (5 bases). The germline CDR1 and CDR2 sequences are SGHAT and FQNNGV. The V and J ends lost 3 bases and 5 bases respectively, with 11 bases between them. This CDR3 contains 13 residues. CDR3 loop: CASSLRRADEQYF. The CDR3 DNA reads TGTGCCAGCAGCTTGCGCAGGGCGGACGAGCAGTACTTC.

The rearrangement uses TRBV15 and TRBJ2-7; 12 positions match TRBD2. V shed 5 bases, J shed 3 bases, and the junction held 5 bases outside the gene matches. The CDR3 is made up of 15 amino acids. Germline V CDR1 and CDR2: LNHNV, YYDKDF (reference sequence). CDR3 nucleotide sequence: TGTGCCACCAGCGTCCTAGCGGGGGGGATCTACGAGCAGTACTTC. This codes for CATSVLAGGIYEQYF.

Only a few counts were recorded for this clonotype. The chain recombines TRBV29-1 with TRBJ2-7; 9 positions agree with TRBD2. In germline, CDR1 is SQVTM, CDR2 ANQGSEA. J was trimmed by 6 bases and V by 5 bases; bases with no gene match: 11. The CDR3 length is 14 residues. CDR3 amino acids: CSVFTRAGGLEQYF. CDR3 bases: TGCAGCGTTTTTACTAGGGCGGGAGGGCTCGAGCAGTACTTC.